The rows below give T cell receptor beta chains drawn from one sample of a study of shared clonotypes between healthy human individuals. Assay: immunoSEQ multiplex PCR; the TCRdb copy retains only in-frame clones and omits some. The profile covers roughly 1 million clones, with approximately 72% appearing a single time and 1.4% to 1.5% taken by the ten largest. Sample: memory CD4+ T cells sorted from blood. The receptors shown here come from a man younger than 30 in good health. CDR3s include the opening cysteine and the closing phenylalanine or tryptophan. Fields, in order: D gene, V gene, clone size, J gene, CDR3 protein, CDR3 DNA. A D gene is named only where the DNA matches it firmly. Only some rows state a clone size, as once, few, many or a class for expanded clones.

>TRBD1|TRBV30|NA|TRBJ2-7
CAWDSGGRAYEQYF
TGTGCCTGGGATTCAGGGGGTAGGGCCTACGAGCAGTACTTC
>NA|TRBV19|NA|TRBJ2-5
CASSRTVGPQETQYF
TGTGCCAGTAGTAGAACAGTAGGCCCACAAGAGACCCAGTACTTC
>NA|TRBV5-1|once|TRBJ2-3
CASSPGRISDTQYF
TGCGCCAGCAGCCCTGGGAGGATTTCAGATACGCAGTATTTT
>NA|TRBV10-3|NA|TRBJ2-3
CATSTGRSTDTQYF
TGTGCCACATCAACAGGACGGAGCACAGATACGCAGTATTTT
>TRBD1|TRBV5-4|few|TRBJ1-2
CASSTDREYGYTF
TGTGCCAGCAGTACGGACAGGGAGTATGGCTACACCTTC
>NA|TRBV7-9|NA|TRBJ2-2
CASSPRGAGTGELFF
TGTGCCAGCAGCCCTCGGGGGGCGGGCACCGGGGAGCTGTTTTTT
>NA|TRBV28|NA|TRBJ2-3
CASNRVGGSTDTQYF
TGTGCCAGCAATAGGGTTGGCGGAAGCACAGATACGCAGTATTTT
>NA|TRBV30|NA|TRBJ1-2
CAWMLFEGVRGYTF
TGTGCCTGGATGTTATTTGAGGGAGTCCGTGGCTACACCTTC
>NA|TRBV5-1|NA|TRBJ1-1
CASSHTGLNTEAFF
TGCGCCAGCAGCCATACAGGGCTCAACACTGAAGCTTTCTTT
>NA|TRBV18|NA|TRBJ2-1
CASSPGGGGEQFF
TGTGCCAGCTCACCAGGGGGAGGAGGCGAGCAGTTCTTC
>TRBD2|TRBV30|NA|TRBJ2-1
CAWSVRAGERNEQFF
TGTGCCTGGAGTGTACGAGCGGGGGAGAGGAATGAGCAGTTCTTC
>NA|TRBV7-3|NA|TRBJ2-3
CASSFGDTDTQYF
TGTGCCAGCAGCTTCGGGGACACAGATACGCAGTATTTT
>NA|TRBV10-3|NA|TRBJ2-5
CAISDSAGMGETQYF
TGTGCCATCAGTGACTCCGCGGGGATGGGAGAGACCCAGTACTTC
>TRBD1|TRBV5-1|NA|TRBJ2-2
CASSQDRPLWLFF
TGCGCCAGCAGCCAGGACAGGCCCCTTTGGTTGTTTTTT
>TRBD2|TRBV28|NA|TRBJ2-7
CASSLSGTRTYEQYF
TGTGCCAGCAGTTTATCTGGGACTAGGACTTACGAGCAGTACTTC
>TRBD1|TRBV2|NA|TRBJ2-1
CASGRDRAYNEQFF
TGTGCCAGCGGCCGGGACAGGGCTTACAATGAGCAGTTCTTC
>TRBD2|TRBV9|NA|TRBJ2-1
CASSKYGTSGKYNEQFF
TGTGCCAGCAGTAAATATGGGACTAGCGGAAAATACAATGAGCAGTTCTTC
>NA|TRBV7-9|NA|TRBJ1-4
CASSLDGNGGEKLFF
TGTGCCAGCAGTCTTGACGGGAACGGTGGTGAAAAACTGTTTTTT
>TRBD2|TRBV27|NA|TRBJ2-5
CASSLFGAGVGETQYF
TGTGCCAGCAGTTTATTCGGGGCGGGAGTGGGGGAGACCCAGTACTTC
>TRBD1|TRBV6-5|many|TRBJ1-6
CASSYGQGLGSPLHF
TGTGCCAGCAGTTACGGACAGGGGCTTGGGTCACCCCTCCACTTT
>NA|TRBV6-5|NA|TRBJ2-7
CASRVRLYEQYF
TGTGCCAGCAGGGTACGTCTCTACGAGCAGTACTTC
>NA|TRBV7-9|NA|TRBJ2-2
CASSVGSRRELFF
TGTGCTAGCAGCGTAGGGAGCAGGCGGGAGCTGTTTTTT
>TRBD2|TRBV18|few|TRBJ2-2
CASSIKALAGGSNTGELFF
TGTGCCAGCTCTATCAAGGCTCTAGCGGGAGGATCGAACACCGGGGAGCTGTTTTTT
>TRBD1|TRBV5-4|NA|TRBJ2-1
CASRSGTGVNEQFF
TGTGCCAGCAGGTCCGGGACAGGGGTAAATGAGCAGTTCTTC
>NA|TRBV5-1|NA|TRBJ1-1
CASTPGELDTEAFF
TGCGCCAGCACGCCGGGAGAATTAGACACTGAAGCTTTCTTT
>NA|TRBV21-1|NA|TRBJ2-5
CASSKLGWAVEETQYF
TGTGCCAGCAGCAAGTTGGGGTGGGCAGTAGAAGAGACCCAGTACTTC
>TRBD2|TRBV15|NA|TRBJ2-3
CATSRGLAGTTDTQYF
TGTGCCACCAGCAGAGGACTAGCGGGTACGACAGATACGCAGTATTTT
>NA|TRBV6-4|NA|TRBJ2-3
CASSDIRHTQYF
TGTGCCAGCAGTGACATCAGACATACGCAGTATTTT
>NA|TRBV4-3|NA|TRBJ2-3
CASSQVSSSTDTQYF
TGCGCCAGCAGCCAAGTTAGCTCGAGCACAGATACGCAGTATTTT
>TRBD1|TRBV11-2|NA|TRBJ1-1
CASSETGFIGAEAFF
TGTGCCAGCAGCGAGACAGGGTTCATCGGCGCTGAAGCTTTCTTT
>NA|TRBV18|once|TRBJ2-7
CASSPNQGRGSYEQYF
TGTGCCAGCTCACCCAACCAGGGGCGAGGCTCATACGAGCAGTACTTC
>NA|TRBV5-1|NA|TRBJ1-5
CASSLNTNQPQHF
TGCGCCAGCAGCCTAAACACCAATCAGCCCCAGCATTTT
>NA|TRBV10-3|NA|TRBJ1-2
CAIRYGQSNGYTF
TGTGCCATCAGGTACGGACAATCTAATGGCTACACCTTC
>TRBD1|TRBV30|NA|TRBJ2-7
CAWSWDREAYEQYF
TGTGCCTGGAGTTGGGACAGGGAGGCCTACGAGCAGTACTTC
>NA|TRBV4-3|NA|TRBJ1-1
CASSQDRAGASRVEAFF
TGCGCCAGCAGCCAAGATCGGGCAGGTGCTTCCAGGGTGGAAGCTTTCTTT